Listed below are T cell receptor beta chains from one sample, sequenced in a study of human CD8 memory T cell subsets. TCRdb reworked the 5' RACE reads into one entry per CDR3 protein, no DNA. This table lists 6,000 or so distinct CDR3 sequences. The material sequenced was CD8+ T cells from PBMCs. These receptors originate from a human donor in good health. CDR3s include the opening cysteine and the closing phenylalanine or tryptophan. A row's size may be missing; if present it is once, few, many or a size class.

TRBV24-1	.	TRBJ2-7	CATSDPRQLSHEQYF
TRBV24-1	.	TRBJ2-1	CATSARGQGTKDNEQFF
TRBV15	.	TRBJ1-5	CATSQGGSNQPQHF
TRBV28	medium-sized	TRBJ2-7	CASSANYEQYF
TRBV11-2	.	TRBJ2-7	CASSLGPSYEQYF
TRBV20-1	.	TRBJ1-5	CSAADRSQPQHF
TRBV20-1	.	TRBJ2-4	CSATTQGVIQYF
TRBV27	medium-sized	TRBJ2-1	CASSPGPEAHEQFF
TRBV6-5	.	TRBJ2-7	CASSYSGQGTYEQYF
TRBV2	.	TRBJ2-3	CASSEKTPQDTQYF
TRBV7-6	.	TRBJ2-7	CASSVEFGSSYEQYF
TRBV7-9	.	TRBJ2-5	CASSPFSGEETQYF
TRBV10-1	medium-sized	TRBJ2-2	CASSTGTGELFF
TRBV27	.	TRBJ2-4	CASSLLAGGPNIQYF
TRBV27	.	TRBJ2-1	CASRPRVNNEQFF
TRBV29-1	.	TRBJ2-2	CSVEDRGTGELFF
TRBV27	.	TRBJ2-3	CASSRGASTDTQYF
TRBV7-2	.	TRBJ2-7	CAVLRGPNVYEQYF
TRBV28	.	TRBJ2-2	CASSLGRDPTGELFF
TRBV6-5	.	TRBJ2-7	CASTSGADEQYF
TRBV29-1	.	TRBJ2-5	CSGRGLQETQYF
TRBV6-2/TRBV6-3	.	TRBJ2-7	CASSYHNRDRGYEQYF
TRBV9	.	TRBJ2-2	CASSPGRLSNTGELFF
TRBV21-1	.	TRBJ1-2	CASTLSSSYRDRGGKNYGYTF
TRBV12-3/TRBV12-4	medium-sized	TRBJ2-1	CASNSGGNEQFF
TRBV6-2/TRBV6-3	medium-sized	TRBJ1-1	CASSERVAGWEAFF
TRBV28	large	TRBJ2-7	CASGTGWVEQYF
TRBV28	medium-sized	TRBJ2-2	CASSLRNGELFF
TRBV6-6	.	TRBJ2-1	CATSKSGTINEQFF
TRBV20-1	.	TRBJ2-1	CSAPAAGGGYNEQFF
TRBV28	.	TRBJ2-7	CASSFGSNEQYF
TRBV20-1	.	TRBJ1-1	CSATDQGRGAFF
TRBV19	.	TRBJ2-1	CASNPWAGANNEQFF
TRBV19	.	TRBJ2-7	CASRPGQGVSYEQYF
TRBV5-1	.	TRBJ1-1	CASSLERMGVNTEAFF
TRBV7-2	.	TRBJ2-7	CASSALQGFPYEQYF
TRBV27	.	TRBJ2-1	CASSSQGPLYNEQFF
TRBV6-5	.	TRBJ2-7	CASSYAQVGGGEQYF
TRBV20-1	.	TRBJ2-7	CSARDWGSYEQYF
TRBV28	medium-sized	TRBJ1-4	CASIPTGTGNEKLFF